The rows below give T cell receptor beta chains drawn from one sample of a study of cytomegalovirus exposure and HLA in healthy donors. Clones were sequenced by immunoSEQ multiplex PCR, and TCRdb holds only the in-frame ones, with some missing. The sample holds fewer than 80,000 clones; around 76% are singletons and the top ten take 3% to 4%. The sample consisted of PBMCs. The receptors originated from a man aged 18 to 30 in good health and CMV-seronegative. CDR3s include the opening cysteine and the closing phenylalanine or tryptophan. A D gene is named only where the DNA matches it firmly. Size values are once, few and many counts, or a class for expanded clones, and some rows have none.

j_call: TRBJ2-3
clone_size: -
v_call: TRBV6-1
d_call: TRBD1
cdr3_aa: CASSEFSGGSTDTQYF
cdr3_nt: TGTGCCAGCAGTGAATTTTCAGGGGGATCCACAGATACGCAGTATTTT

j_call: TRBJ1-1
clone_size: -
v_call: TRBV6-5
d_call: -
cdr3_aa: CASSPTRHGEAFF
cdr3_nt: TGTGCCAGCAGTCCAACGAGGCATGGAGAAGCTTTCTTT

j_call: TRBJ1-6
clone_size: -
v_call: TRBV25-1
d_call: TRBD1
cdr3_aa: CASGGQGNSPLHF
cdr3_nt: TGTGCCAGCGGGGGACAGGGCAATTCACCCCTCCACTTT

j_call: TRBJ2-3
clone_size: -
v_call: TRBV28
d_call: -
cdr3_aa: CASSHLEGTDTQYF
cdr3_nt: TGTGCCAGCAGCCACCTAGAGGGCACAGATACGCAGTATTTT

j_call: TRBJ2-3
clone_size: -
v_call: TRBV30
d_call: -
cdr3_aa: CAWSDPETQYF
cdr3_nt: TGTGCCTGGAGTGACCCGGAGACGCAGTATTTT

j_call: TRBJ2-5
clone_size: -
v_call: TRBV29-1
d_call: TRBD1
cdr3_aa: CSVRTGVEETQYF
cdr3_nt: TGCAGCGTTCGGACAGGGGTCGAAGAGACCCAGTACTTC

j_call: TRBJ1-6
clone_size: once
v_call: TRBV2
d_call: TRBD1
cdr3_aa: CASSQGQAGISPLHF
cdr3_nt: TGTGCCAGCAGCCAGGGACAGGCGGGGATTTCACCCCTCCACTTT

j_call: TRBJ1-2
clone_size: once
v_call: TRBV5-5
d_call: -
cdr3_aa: CASSLGQGEGYTF
cdr3_nt: TGTGCCAGCAGCTTGGGCCAGGGTGAAGGCTACACCTTC

j_call: TRBJ2-7
clone_size: -
v_call: TRBV14
d_call: TRBD1
cdr3_aa: CASSQSQGLYEQYF
cdr3_nt: TGTGCCAGCAGCCAGTCACAGGGGCTCTACGAGCAGTACTTC

j_call: TRBJ2-3
clone_size: -
v_call: TRBV18
d_call: TRBD1
cdr3_aa: CASSPQTGGDTQYF
cdr3_nt: TGTGCCAGCTCACCGCAAACAGGGGGAGATACGCAGTATTTT

j_call: TRBJ2-5
clone_size: few
v_call: TRBV19
d_call: -
cdr3_aa: CASSMGGEETQYF
cdr3_nt: TGTGCCAGTAGTATGGGCGGGGAAGAGACCCAGTACTTC

j_call: TRBJ2-7
clone_size: once
v_call: TRBV28
d_call: TRBD1
cdr3_aa: CASSPDRDRDYEQYF
cdr3_nt: TGTGCCAGCAGCCCGGACAGGGATAGGGACTACGAGCAGTACTTC

j_call: TRBJ1-2
clone_size: -
v_call: TRBV4-1
d_call: -
cdr3_aa: CASSRLRGRQGFYGYTF
cdr3_nt: TGCGCCAGCAGCCGACTGAGAGGAAGGCAGGGTTTCTATGGCTACACCTTC

j_call: TRBJ1-2
clone_size: -
v_call: TRBV10-3
d_call: -
cdr3_aa: CAISETRNYGYTF
cdr3_nt: TGTGCCATCAGTGAGACGAGGAACTATGGCTACACCTTC

j_call: TRBJ1-2
clone_size: -
v_call: TRBV9
d_call: TRBD1
cdr3_aa: CASSVVDRGYGYTF
cdr3_nt: TGTGCCAGCAGCGTAGTGGACAGGGGATATGGCTACACCTTC

j_call: TRBJ1-1
clone_size: -
v_call: TRBV28
d_call: -
cdr3_aa: CASSPGGGSEAFF
cdr3_nt: TGTGCCAGCAGTCCCGGCGGGGGTTCTGAAGCTTTCTTT

j_call: TRBJ1-1
clone_size: few
v_call: TRBV6-6
d_call: TRBD1
cdr3_aa: CASSYSIGTVQEAFF
cdr3_nt: TGTGCCAGCAGTTACTCAATTGGGACAGTGCAAGAAGCTTTCTTT

j_call: TRBJ1-1
clone_size: -
v_call: TRBV5-4
d_call: -
cdr3_aa: CASSLGQVSMNTEAFF
cdr3_nt: TGTGCCAGCAGCTTGGGTCAGGTGTCGATGAACACTGAAGCTTTCTTT

j_call: TRBJ2-1
clone_size: -
v_call: TRBV11-2
d_call: -
cdr3_aa: CASRNRVTYNEQFF
cdr3_nt: TGTGCCAGCAGGAACAGGGTCACCTACAATGAGCAGTTCTTC

j_call: TRBJ1-5
clone_size: -
v_call: TRBV7-3
d_call: TRBD1
cdr3_aa: CASSPQGADQPQHF
cdr3_nt: TGTGCCAGCAGCCCACAGGGGGCGGATCAGCCCCAGCATTTT

j_call: TRBJ2-2
clone_size: once
v_call: TRBV9
d_call: TRBD2
cdr3_aa: CASTSRRGAGELFF
cdr3_nt: TGTGCCAGCACTTCCCGGCGGGGGGCCGGGGAGCTGTTTTTT

j_call: TRBJ1-2
clone_size: once
v_call: TRBV7-8
d_call: TRBD1
cdr3_aa: CASSSDRGGYGYTF
cdr3_nt: TGTGCCAGCAGCTCGGACAGGGGTGGCTATGGCTACACCTTC

j_call: TRBJ2-1
clone_size: -
v_call: TRBV12-5
d_call: TRBD2
cdr3_aa: CASGLVAGRQFF
cdr3_nt: TGTGCTAGTGGTTTGGTAGCGGGGCGGCAGTTCTTC

j_call: TRBJ1-1
clone_size: few
v_call: TRBV9
d_call: TRBD1
cdr3_aa: CASSLSGGGVDTEAFF
cdr3_nt: TGTGCCAGCAGCCTTAGCGGAGGGGGCGTAGACACTGAAGCTTTCTTT

j_call: TRBJ1-1
clone_size: -
v_call: TRBV11-1
d_call: -
cdr3_aa: CASSAPQIPNTEAFF
cdr3_nt: TGTGCCAGCAGCGCCCCTCAGATACCAAACACTGAAGCTTTCTTT

j_call: TRBJ1-3
clone_size: -
v_call: TRBV7-2
d_call: TRBD1
cdr3_aa: CASSLSGQGGGNTIYF
cdr3_nt: TGTGCCAGCAGCCTTTCCGGACAGGGCGGCGGAAACACCATATATTTT

j_call: TRBJ1-1
clone_size: once
v_call: TRBV6-5
d_call: -
cdr3_aa: CASSYGGKANTEAFF
cdr3_nt: TGTGCCAGCAGTTACGGAGGGAAGGCGAACACTGAAGCTTTCTTT

j_call: TRBJ1-2
clone_size: -
v_call: TRBV20-1
d_call: -
cdr3_aa: CSARVGGTSF
cdr3_nt: TGCAGTGCTAGAGTCGGGGGTACTTCCTTC

j_call: TRBJ2-3
clone_size: once
v_call: TRBV6-4
d_call: TRBD2
cdr3_aa: CASSVVAGGTDTQYF
cdr3_nt: TGTGCCAGCAGTGTGGTAGCGGGGGGTACAGATACGCAGTATTTT

j_call: TRBJ2-5
clone_size: -
v_call: TRBV2
d_call: TRBD2
cdr3_aa: CASSGTSETQYF
cdr3_nt: TGTGCCAGCAGTGGGACTAGTGAGACCCAGTACTTC

j_call: TRBJ2-1
clone_size: -
v_call: TRBV6-4
d_call: -
cdr3_aa: CASSEEGSTVNEQFF
cdr3_nt: TGTGCCAGCAGTGAGGAGGGCTCGACGGTAAATGAGCAGTTCTTC

j_call: TRBJ2-7
clone_size: -
v_call: TRBV27
d_call: TRBD1
cdr3_aa: CASSLRGGTGLSRRGDEQYF
cdr3_nt: TGTGCCAGCAGTTTAAGGGGGGGGACAGGGTTGAGTCGCAGGGGTGACGAGCAGTACTTC

j_call: TRBJ1-3
clone_size: -
v_call: TRBV19
d_call: TRBD1
cdr3_aa: CASSSSRGSGNTIYF
cdr3_nt: TGTGCCAGTAGTTCTTCCAGGGGGTCCGGAAACACCATATATTTT

j_call: TRBJ2-1
clone_size: -
v_call: TRBV5-1
d_call: TRBD2
cdr3_aa: CASSNPSGGLAESSYNEQFF
cdr3_nt: TGCGCCAGCAGTAATCCCTCCGGCGGACTAGCGGAGAGCTCCTACAATGAGCAGTTCTTC

j_call: TRBJ2-7
clone_size: -
v_call: TRBV6-5
d_call: TRBD1
cdr3_aa: CASSKDREATYEQYF
cdr3_nt: TGTGCCAGCAGCAAGGACAGGGAGGCAACCTACGAGCAGTACTTC

j_call: TRBJ1-5
clone_size: -
v_call: TRBV6-1
d_call: TRBD1
cdr3_aa: CASSTQGAGQPQHF
cdr3_nt: TGTGCCAGCAGTACACAGGGGGCGGGTCAGCCCCAGCATTTT

j_call: TRBJ2-2
clone_size: -
v_call: TRBV5-3
d_call: -
cdr3_aa: CARSLRDRLETGELFF
cdr3_nt: TGTGCCAGAAGCTTGCGTGACAGGTTGGAGACCGGGGAGCTGTTTTTT

j_call: TRBJ2-5
clone_size: -
v_call: TRBV28
d_call: -
cdr3_aa: CASSLAGEIQETQYF
cdr3_nt: TGTGCCAGCAGTTTAGCCGGGGAGATCCAAGAGACCCAGTACTTC

j_call: TRBJ2-2
clone_size: -
v_call: TRBV19
d_call: -
cdr3_aa: CASSILGQNTGELFF
cdr3_nt: TGTGCCAGTAGTATCTTGGGACAGAACACCGGGGAGCTGTTTTTT

j_call: TRBJ2-1
clone_size: -
v_call: TRBV4-3
d_call: -
cdr3_aa: CASSRGVYNEQFF
cdr3_nt: TGCGCCAGCAGCCGGGGAGTCTACAATGAGCAGTTCTTC